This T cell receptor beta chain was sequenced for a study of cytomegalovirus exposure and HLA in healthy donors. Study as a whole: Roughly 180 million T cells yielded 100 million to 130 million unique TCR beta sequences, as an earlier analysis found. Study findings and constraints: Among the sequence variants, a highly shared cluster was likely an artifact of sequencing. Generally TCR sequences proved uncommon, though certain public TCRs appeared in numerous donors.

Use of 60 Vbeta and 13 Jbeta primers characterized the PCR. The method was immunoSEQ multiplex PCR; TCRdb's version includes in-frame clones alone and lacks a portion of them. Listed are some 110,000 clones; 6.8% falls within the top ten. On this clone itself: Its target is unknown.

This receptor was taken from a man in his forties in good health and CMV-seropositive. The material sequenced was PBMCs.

The CDR3 here is CASSFVAAPRGTDTQYF. DNA for the CDR3: TGCGCCAGCAGCTTCGTAGCGGCACCCCGTGGCACAGATACGCAGTATTTT. The genes are TRBV5-1 and TRBJ2-3, with a possible D match to TRBD2 (6 bases). The V gene lost 2 bases and the J gene lost 1 base, with 17 bases spanning the gap. Germline values: CDR1 SGHRS, CDR2 YFSETQ. The CDR3 loop spans 17 amino acids.